This record concerns one T cell receptor beta chain sequence. Its antigen target is currently unknown. The record has no base qualities; no much larger clone is one base away. The CDR3 regions of human TCRbeta chains were subjected to immunosequencing. The authors processed their data as follows. Repertoire TCRs were matched against a reference library of SARS-CoV-2-specific TCRs generated with the MIRA antigen-specificity platform. Breadth was defined as the fraction of unique TCRs that were SARS-CoV-2-associated, and depth was defined as the fraction of total T cells that were SARS-CoV-2-associated. Using the MIRA data, each spike-specific TCR was mapped to the spike region that the TCR reacts to and placed in a CD4 or CD8 class. Log10-transformed breadth and depth values were compared by one-way ANOVA with Sidak's multiple comparisons tests. Sourced from immuneACCESS, this table was stored by TCRdb with only in-frame sequences that have V and J called. A share of the clones is absent; for the studies checked, an unresolved V gene accounts for under half, and the remainder has no known explanation. V and J calls and clone size are copied from that table; D and trimming were computed from the DNA. This sample gives over 85,000 clones in total; less than 95% of them show up just once. In total, the top ten clones hold around 2.8% of the sample.

The sample's time point label, decoded: about 28 days (+/-7) after the second vaccine dose. AZD1222 recipients given second doses at about 4 weeks or at about 12 weeks were pooled, since spike-specific TCR depth and breadth were not found to differ between the two schedules. Vaccinee samples were obtained from the UK trials COV001 and COV002, which included a single-blind randomized controlled phase 2/3 trial of AZD1222 (ChAdOx1 nCoV-19) in healthy adults. Trial participant PBMC samples were collected at day 0 and day 28 after the second dose for TCRbeta chain sequencing. Deletion took 6 bases off V and 6 bases off J, with a span of 12 bases between the germline ends. From the cysteine up to the phenylalanine, the CDR3 has a length of 12 residues. The only DNA kept is the CDR3, 36 bases in frame from the first base. CDR1 and CDR2 are drawn from the germline V gene: SQVTM, ANQGSEA. This entry belongs to a study of T cell responses to AZD1222 COVID-19 vaccine (dated by TCRdb to the early 2020s). Context from the whole study: TCR sequencing covered over 230 trial participants: about 210 given two doses of AZD1222 and 26 given two doses of MenACWY control vaccine. Trial participants were enrolled by age into 18-55, 56-69 and 70-plus year subgroups, with roughly 160, 29 and 62 TCR-sequenced participants respectively.

Study-wide findings and limitations: The 56-69-year group was small, and its depth increase did not reach significance, likely because of low power. CD4 TCRs associated with the vaccine covered the entire spike protein, and the dominant responses were in regions 160-218 and 743-854. Spike-specific TCR breadth and depth rose significantly after two AZD1222 doses compared with day 0 and with MenACWY recipients. Only six or seven AZD1222 recipients were SARS-CoV-2 seropositive at baseline, limiting conclusions about previously exposed vaccinees. Participants were mostly white British and included more females than males, and it was suggested by the authors that clonal diversity may have been underestimated. Because no day 14 peak-response samples were available, the repertoires could be characterized only after the peak T cell response. Reportedly, close to half of the unique spike-specific TCRs recognized epitopes lying outside the regions that are mutated in the B.1.351 and B.1.1.7 variants.

This TCR was sampled from an adult who received the AZD1222 COVID-19 vaccine. In this chain, TRBV29-1 is recombined with TRBJ2-1, with the D gene too uncertain to name. The material sequenced was peripheral blood, taken 28 days after the second AZD1222 dose. The nucleotide sequence reads as follows: TGCAGCGTCGGAAGAGTAGGCAATGAGCAGTTCTTC. This gives the protein CSVGRVGNEQFF.